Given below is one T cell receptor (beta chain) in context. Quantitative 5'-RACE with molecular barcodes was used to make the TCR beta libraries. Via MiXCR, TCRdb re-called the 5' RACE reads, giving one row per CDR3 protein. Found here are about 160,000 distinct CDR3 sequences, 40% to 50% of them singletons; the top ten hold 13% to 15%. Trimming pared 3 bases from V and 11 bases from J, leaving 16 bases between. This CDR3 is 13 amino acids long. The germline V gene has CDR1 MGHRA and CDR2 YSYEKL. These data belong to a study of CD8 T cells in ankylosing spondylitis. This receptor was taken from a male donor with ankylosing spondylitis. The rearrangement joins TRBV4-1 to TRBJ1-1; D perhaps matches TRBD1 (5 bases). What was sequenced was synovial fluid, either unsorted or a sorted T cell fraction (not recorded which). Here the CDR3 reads CASSHWTRTVAFF. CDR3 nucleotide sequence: TGCGCCAGCAGCCACTGGACACGGACCGTGGCTTTCTTT.